This TCR beta chain was observed in a study of CD8+ T cells in alopecia areata. The overall study: Treatment of the treated patients consisted of oral tofacitinib, 5 to 10 mg twice daily.

Treatment described: oral pan-JAK inhibitor, 5-10 mg twice daily. Reverse transcription of extracted RNA yielded cDNA, which provided the sequencing template. Data came from immunoSEQ multiplex PCR; TCRdb stores just in-frame clones and leaves some out. The sample has under 300,000 clones; 50% to 75% are singletons. Source: CD4+ T cells sorted from blood, taken around week 54, from a patient treated with tofacitinib. The sequence came from a human donor with alopecia areata.

CDR3 residues: CAAEEPSPLHF. The CDR3 DNA sequence: TGTGCCGCAGAGGAACCTTCACCCCTCCACTTT. This chain links TRBV7-9 with TRBJ1-6; D ambiguous. Trimming left V 11 bases short and J 9 bases short, with 11 bases between. The CDR3 extends over 11 amino acids. Germline CDR1 and CDR2: SEHNR and FQNEAQ (reference sequence).